Shown below are 19 T cell receptor beta chains from a single sample sequenced in a study of cytomegalovirus exposure and HLA in healthy donors. Use of 60 Vbeta and 13 Jbeta primers characterized the PCR. Sequencing used immunoSEQ multiplex PCR; TCRdb keeps in-frame clones, though not all of them. The ten most abundant clones cover about 4.9% of a sample with around 80,000 clones. Sequenced sample: PBMCs. The receptors shown here come from a man aged 40-50 years in good health and CMV-seronegative.

The chain carries TRBV7-6 and TRBJ1-1, with D perhaps matching TRBD1 (6 bases). The CDR3 has 14 residues. Trimming took 7 bases from V and 1 from J, leaving 13 bases between them. Germline CDR1 reads SGHVS; CDR2 reads FNYEAQ. The CDR3 DNA reads as TGTGCCAGCACCCCCGGACAGTCGAACACTGAAGCTTTCTTT. Its translation is CASTPGQSNTEAFF. The full variable domain, its missing parts supplied by reference TRBV7-6 and TRBJ1-1, is GAGVSQSPRYKVTKRGQDVALRCDPISGHVSLYWYRQALGQGPEFLTYFNYEAQQDKSGLPNDRFSAERPEGSISTLTIQRTEQRDSAMYRCASTPGQSNTEAFFGQGTRLTVV.

The CDR3 sequence: CASSDLGSGETQYF. CDR3 in DNA: TGTGCCAGCAGTGATTTGGGTAGCGGAGAGACCCAGTACTTC. J is TRBJ2-5 and V is TRBV28; tentative D call: TRBD2 (6 bases). V lost 5 bases and J 4 bases, leaving 14 bases between the germline ends. Germline CDR1 MDHEN, CDR2 SYDVKM. This CDR3 has 14 amino acids.

This chain connects TRBV19 to TRBJ1-5, with 9 bases fitting TRBD1. The CDR3 is 17 amino acids. V was clipped by 3 bases and J by 7 bases; unmatched bases: 13. In germline, CDR1 is LNHDA, CDR2 SQIVND (reference sequence). CDR3 loop: CASSMIGQGRLWQPQHF. Here the CDR3 DNA reads TGTGCCAGTAGTATGATAGGACAGGGGCGTCTTTGGCAGCCCCAGCATTTT.

This chain joins TRBV21-1 and TRBJ1-2. TRBV21-1 is designated a pseudogene. The CDR3 length is 14 residues. CDR3 sequence: CASSIGEGNYGYTF. CDR3 DNA sequence: TGTGCCAGCAGCATAGGGGAGGGGAACTATGGCTACACCTTC.

The chain uses TRBV6-5 and TRBJ2-7; the match to TRBD2 covers 13 bases. This CDR3 contains 15 residues. Trimming at V came to 7 bases and at J to 6 bases, leaving 9 bases not matched to a gene. Germline assignment: CDR1 MNHEY and CDR2 SVGAGI. The DNA for the CDR3 is TGTGCCAGCAACTTACTAGCGGGAGGGCCGGGCGAGCAGTACTTC. It translates to CASNLLAGGPGEQYF.

V is TRBV6-1 and J is TRBJ1-6; possible D gene TRBD1, 6 bases. V shed 3 bases and J shed 10 bases, with 16 bases lying between them. This CDR3 is 15 amino acids long. The V gene's germline CDR1 is MNHNS and CDR2 SASEGT. This CDR3 reads CASSDVGGLGSPLHF. DNA of the CDR3: TGTGCCAGCAGTGACGTGGGGGGGCTCGGCTCACCCCTCCACTTT.

The V and J genes are TRBV9 and TRBJ2-7; 7 nucleotides agree with TRBD2. The germline gives CDR1 SGDLS, CDR2 YYNGEE. The CDR3 is made up of 15 amino acids. The junction had 10 bases not matched to a gene; V was cut back by 0 bases and J by 7 bases. In DNA form, the CDR3 reads TGTGCCAGCAGCGTAGGGGCTAGCGGTTTGTTGGAGCAGTACTTC. This gives the protein CASSVGASGLLEQYF. The variable domain in full, with the rest retrieved from reference TRBV9 and TRBJ2-7, is DSGVTQTPKHLITATGQRVTLRCSPRSGDLSVYWYQQSLDQGLQFLIQYYNGEERAKGNILERFSAQQFPDLHSELNLSSLELGDSALYFCASSVGASGLLEQYFGPGTRLTVT.

The chain couples TRBV6-6 to TRBJ2-5, with 11 bases fitting TRBD2. The CDR3 extends over 16 amino acids. The trim removed 0 bases at V and 4 bases at J, leaving 4 bases unmatched. Germline loops: CDR1 MNHNY, CDR2 SVGAGI (reference sequence). CDR3: CASSYSRLAGGETQYF. CDR3 sequence (DNA): TGTGCCAGCAGTTACTCGAGGCTAGCGGGGGGAGAGACCCAGTACTTC.

The gene calls are TRBV27 and TRBJ2-7, with 9 bases identical to TRBD2. With 8 bases clipped from V and 5 bases from J, the junction kept 10 bases outside the gene matches. The CDR3 length is 14 residues. The germline V gene encodes CDR1 MNHEY and CDR2 SMNVEV (reference sequence). CDR3 bases: TGTGCCAGCGGCAGACCAGCGGGAGGCCACGAGCAGTACTTC. Its translation: CASGRPAGGHEQYF.

The rearrangement uses TRBV30 and TRBJ2-3; 8 bases map to TRBD2. Trimming removed 4 bases from V and 2 bases from J; junction bases left unmatched: 5. Germline V CDR1 and CDR2: GTSNPN, SVGIG (reference sequence). The CDR3 is 14 amino acids. In DNA form, the CDR3 reads TGTGCCTGGAACTCGCGGGGGGCCACAGATACGCAGTATTTT. Translation gives CAWNSRGATDTQYF. Together with reference TRBV30 and TRBJ2-3, the CDR3 gives the full variable domain: SQTIHQWPATLVQPVGSPLSLECTVEGTSNPNLYWYRQAAGRGLQLLFYSVGIGQISSEVPQNLSASRPQDRQFILSSKKLLLSDSGFYLCAWNSRGATDTQYFGPGTRLTVL.

The rearrangement links TRBV28 to TRBJ2-1; the match to TRBD2 covers 7 bases. V shed 3 bases and J 6 bases; nucleotides not matched to a gene: 2. Germline-derived CDR1 and CDR2 are MDHEN and SYDVKM. The CDR3 consists of 13 residues. The chain's CDR3 is CASSLVAGNEQFF. The DNA of the CDR3 is TGTGCCAGCAGTTTGGTAGCGGGCAATGAGCAGTTCTTC.

The chain employs TRBV5-1 and TRBJ2-1; the match to TRBD1 covers 7 bases. Looked up from germline, CDR1 is SGHRS and CDR2 is YFSETQ. Losses at the gene ends were 3 bases for V and 9 bases for J; bases not matched to a gene: 9. The CDR3 length is 14 residues. The CDR3 DNA is TGCGCCAGCAGCTGCCGGGACAGTTTTTGTGAGCAGTTCTTC. It is translated as CASSCRDSFCEQFF.

The V call is TRBV6-4, the J call TRBJ2-7, with D uncertain. With 5 bases removed from V and 5 bases from J, the gap between germline ends came to 13 bases. Germline assignment: CDR1 MRHNA and CDR2 SNTAGT. The CDR3 spans 13 residues. DNA for the CDR3: TGTGCCAGCAGTTCGCGGCCTTGGGACGAGCAGTACTTC. Protein product: CASSSRPWDEQYF.

The chain has TRBV30 and TRBJ2-5, with 8 nucleotides matching TRBD1. Judging by the DNA end, TRBJ2-7 fits better; the J call may be wrong. The CDR3 consists of 13 residues. Germline V CDR1 and CDR2: GTSNPN, SVGIG (reference sequence). CDR3 bases: TGTGCCTGGACAGGGGGCGCCACCTACGAGCAGTACTTC. This gives the protein CAWTGGATYEQYF.

The chain combines TRBV5-8 with TRBJ1-6, with 11 nucleotides matching TRBD1. The V gene end was trimmed by 3 bases and the J gene end by 7 bases; junction bases not matched to a gene: 6. This CDR3 region has 16 residues. Per the germline V gene, CDR1 is SGHTS and CDR2 is YDEGEE. The CDR3 nucleotides are TGTGCCAGCAGCTCGGGACAGGGGGTTGGAAATTCACCCCTCCACTTT. Amino acid sequence: CASSSGQGVGNSPLHF.

This clone is deemed medium-sized by its frequency. The gene calls are TRBV4-1 and TRBJ2-1, with 14 bases aligning to TRBD2. Germline V CDR1 and CDR2: MGHRA, YSYEKL. With V trimmed by 5 bases and J by 6 bases, 3 bases remained unmatched. This CDR3 region has 15 residues. CDR3 coding DNA: TGCGCCAGCAGCGAGGGACTAGCGGGGGCCAATGAGCAGTTCTTC. Encoded protein: CASSEGLAGANEQFF.

The chain is built from TRBV25-1 and TRBJ1-2; D gene uncertain. Germline V CDR1 and CDR2: MGHDK, SYGVNS. With 3 bases removed from V and 4 bases from J, the gap between germline ends came to 12 bases. This CDR3 comprises 14 residues. The CDR3 is CASSEAGKAYGYTF. CDR3 DNA: TGTGCCAGCAGTGAGGCCGGGAAGGCCTATGGCTACACCTTC.

The V call is TRBV5-4, the J call TRBJ2-5; 7 bases match TRBD1. CDR3 length equals 16 residues. The germline V gene encodes CDR1 SGHNT and CDR2 YYREEE (reference sequence). After removal of 1 base from V and 2 bases from J, the junction contained 8 bases not matched to a gene. The CDR3 protein is CASSLLAGRGQETQYF. The CDR3 DNA reads as TGTGCCAGCAGCTTGTTGGCGGGCAGGGGGCAAGAGACCCAGTACTTC.

The chain has TRBV5-4 and TRBJ2-5, with a tentative D call TRBD2 (5 bases). Trimming took 10 bases from V and 4 from J, leaving 23 bases between them. This CDR3 is 15 amino acids long. Germline CDR1 is SGHNT and CDR2 is YYREEE (reference sequence). Here the CDR3 reads CAYRIGGFKAETQYF. In DNA, the CDR3 is TGTGCCTACCGTATCGGCGGGTTTAAGGCAGAGACCCAGTACTTC.